These T cell receptor beta chains were read from a single sample in a study of Graves' ophthalmopathy and Graves' hyperthyroidism. TCRdb re-called the multiplex PCR reads through MiXCR, storing one row per CDR3 protein. The data show more than 150,000 distinct CDR3 sequences, 30% to 45% seen once. The specimen was peripheral blood. These receptors originate from a woman between 40 and 50 years old with Graves' ophthalmopathy. CDR3s include the opening cysteine and the closing phenylalanine or tryptophan. The order of the fields is J gene, CDR3 length, V gene, clone size, D gene, CDR3 DNA, CDR3 protein. D genes are given only for firm matches. Size is stated for part of the rows, as once, few or many counts, or as a class when the clone is expanded.

>TRBJ1-1|13|TRBV7-6|many|-
TGTGCCAGCAGCTCCGGGACAAGCACTGAAGCTTTCTTT
CASSSGTSTEAFF
>TRBJ2-2|20|TRBV6-2/TRBV6-3|many|TRBD2
TGTGCCAGCAGTTACTCGATCTCTAGCGGGAGGGCCCGGAACACCGGGGAGCTGTTTTTT
CASSYSISSGRARNTGELFF
>TRBJ1-2|13|TRBV11-2|many|-
TGTGCCAGCAGCTTACAGGGCTGGGATGGCTACACCTTC
CASSLQGWDGYTF
>TRBJ2-7|16|TRBV27|-|TRBD2
TGTGCCAGCAGCACAAATCGACTAGCGGGGGCCTACGAGCAGTACTTC
CASSTNRLAGAYEQYF
>TRBJ1-1|14|TRBV5-1|many|TRBD1
TGCGCCAGCAGAACCGGACAGGGGAACACTGAAGCTTTCTTT
CASRTGQGNTEAFF
>TRBJ1-1|12|TRBV13|many|-
TGTGCCAGCAGCTTAAGACGGGGGGAAGCTTTCTTT
CASSLRRGEAFF
>TRBJ1-6|13|TRBV30|many|-
TGTGCCTGGAGTGAGGGAGTGGATTCACCCCTCCACTTT
CAWSEGVDSPLHF
>TRBJ1-3|14|TRBV7-2|-|-
TGTGCCAGCAGCTTTTCAGGGTCCAGGAACACCATATATTTT
CASSFSGSRNTIYF
>TRBJ2-5|12|TRBV15|-|-
TGTGCCACCAGCACACTAGGAGAGACCCAGTACTTC
CATSTLGETQYF
>TRBJ2-4|17|TRBV12-3/TRBV12-4|-|TRBD1
TGTGCCAGCAGTTCTCCGGGACAGGGACTCGCCAAAAACATTCAGTACTTC
CASSSPGQGLAKNIQYF
>TRBJ2-7|14|TRBV6-1|-|-
TGTGCCAGCAGGCGAAATCTAGCGTACCACGAGCAGTACTTC
CASRRNLAYHEQYF
>TRBJ2-5|12|TRBV29-1|many|TRBD1
TGCAGCGTTCCCGACAGGGGAGAGACCCAGTACTTC
CSVPDRGETQYF
>TRBJ1-2|15|TRBV7-2|many|TRBD1
TGTGCCAGCAGCTTAGTTTCGGCAGGGGGCGCTGGCTACACCTTC
CASSLVSAGGAGYTF
>TRBJ1-3|17|TRBV12-3/TRBV12-4|-|TRBD1
TGTGCCAGCAGGAAAGCAGGGGGGATAGACTCTGGAAACACCATATATTTT
CASRKAGGIDSGNTIYF
>TRBJ1-6|12|TRBV30|many|-
TGTGCCTGGATGCAGAATAATTCACCCCTCCACTTT
CAWMQNNSPLHF
>TRBJ1-5|11|TRBV28|few|TRBD1
TGTGCCAGCAGCCCAGGGGGGGCCCAGCATTTT
CASSPGGAQHF
>TRBJ2-5|13|TRBV29-1|-|TRBD1
TGCAGCGTTGCCGTACAGGGGAGAGAGACCCAGTACTTC
CSVAVQGRETQYF
>TRBJ1-5|16|TRBV27|many|TRBD1
TGTGCCAGCAGTCCCGACAGGGGAGGTTTCAATCAGCCCCAGCATTTT
CASSPDRGGFNQPQHF
>TRBJ1-2|14|TRBV5-6|-|-
TGTGCCAGCAGCGGCACCGGATCACCCCATGGCTACACCTTC
CASSGTGSPHGYTF
>TRBJ2-7|13|TRBV3-1|-|-
TGTGCCAGCAGCCAAGATCTGGACTACGAGCAGTACTTC
CASSQDLDYEQYF
>TRBJ1-1|16|TRBV6-5|many|-
TGTGCCAGCATCCCGTTAGGGGTCAGGGGGAACACTGAAGCTTTCTTT
CASIPLGVRGNTEAFF
>TRBJ1-2|13|TRBV7-2|-|-
TGTGCCAGCAGCTTAGAGGGCAGGGCTGGCTACACCTTC
CASSLEGRAGYTF
>TRBJ2-2|15|TRBV20-1|many|TRBD2
TGCAGTGCTAGATTTAGGACTAGTAACACCGGGGAGCTGTTTTTT
CSARFRTSNTGELFF
>TRBJ2-7|13|TRBV12-3/TRBV12-4|many|-
TGTGCCAGCAGGCCAGGGTCCAGTGACGAGCAGTACTTC
CASRPGSSDEQYF
>TRBJ2-5|12|TRBV5-1|-|-
TGCGCCAGCGGGTCGGGTGAGGAGACCCAGTACTTC
CASGSGEETQYF
>TRBJ2-1|14|TRBV25-1|many|TRBD2
TGTGCCACTGGACTAGCGGGAGGTTTGAATGAGCAGTTCTTC
CATGLAGGLNEQFF
>TRBJ1-1|15|TRBV20-1|many|-
TGCAGTGCTCCCAGCACCGGGGGGATGAACACTGAAGCTTTCTTT
CSAPSTGGMNTEAFF
>TRBJ2-5|16|TRBV11-2|-|TRBD2
TGTGCCAGCAGCTTAGGCGGTAGCGGGGGGCGAGAGACCCAGTACTTC
CASSLGGSGGRETQYF
>TRBJ2-7|13|TRBV6-1|-|-
TGTGCCAGCAGTGAGGACAGTTTCTACGAGCAGTACTTC
CASSEDSFYEQYF
>TRBJ2-7|14|TRBV12-3/TRBV12-4|many|TRBD1
TGTGCCAGCAGTCCCCCGACAGGGTGGTACGAGCAGTACTTC
CASSPPTGWYEQYF
>TRBJ1-1|14|TRBV25-1|many|-
TGTGCCAGCAGTGATATGGCCCTGGTAGCTGAAGCTTTCTTT
CASSDMALVAEAFF
>TRBJ2-6|12|TRBV28|many|-
TGTGCCAGCTTGTCTGGGGCCAACGTCCTGACTTTC
CASLSGANVLTF
>TRBJ2-5|14|TRBV6-1|few|TRBD2
TGTGCCAGCAGGCGCGGGAGCGGGAGGGAGACCCAGTACTTC
CASRRGSGRETQYF
>TRBJ1-5|15|TRBV20-1|-|TRBD1
TGCAGTGCCCGGGACAGCTATTATAGCAATCAGCCCCAGCATTTT
CSARDSYYSNQPQHF
>TRBJ2-7|14|TRBV7-2|few|-
TGTGCCAGCAGCCTGTGGGGGGACTCCTACGAGCAGTACTTC
CASSLWGDSYEQYF
>TRBJ2-5|13|TRBV6-5|many|TRBD1
TGTGCCAGCAGTTGGGGACAGGGGGAGACCCAGTACTTC
CASSWGQGETQYF
>TRBJ1-2|15|TRBV12-3/TRBV12-4|many|TRBD1
TGTGCCAGCAGTCCTCAGGGGGCTACTAACTATGGCTACACCTTC
CASSPQGATNYGYTF
>TRBJ2-5|12|TRBV30|many|TRBD1
TGTGCCTACACAGGGGTGGCGGAGACCCAGTACTTC
CAYTGVAETQYF
>TRBJ2-5|14|TRBV7-2|-|TRBD2
TGTGCCAGCAGACTAGCGGGAGGGTCAGAGACCCAGTACTTC
CASRLAGGSETQYF
>TRBJ2-7|13|TRBV6-5|few|TRBD2
TGTGCCAGCCATAGCGGGAACTCCTACGAGCAGTACTTC
CASHSGNSYEQYF
>TRBJ2-5|13|TRBV6-2/TRBV6-3|-|-
TGTGCCAGTGTAAGGCCGGGAGATCAGACCCAGTACTTC
CASVRPGDQTQYF
>TRBJ1-1|14|TRBV29-1|many|-
TGCAGCCCCGTCGACAGAGGGCTGAACACTGAAGCTTTCTTT
CSPVDRGLNTEAFF
>TRBJ1-5|16|TRBV18|-|TRBD1
TGTGCCAGCTCACCACCTAACAGGGGGGTGAGTCAGCCCCAGCATTTT
CASSPPNRGVSQPQHF
>TRBJ1-5|14|TRBV28|many|-
TGTGCCAGCAGGTCATTAAGGGGCGATCAGCCCCAGCATTTT
CASRSLRGDQPQHF
>TRBJ1-2|13|TRBV7-2|many|-
TGTGCCAGCAGCTTAAGACAGGTTCATGGCTACACCTTC
CASSLRQVHGYTF
>TRBJ1-1|15|TRBV6-2/TRBV6-3|-|-
TGTGCCAGCAGTCAAAGCCGAGTGGCGAGCACTGAAGCTTTCTTT
CASSQSRVASTEAFF
>TRBJ2-7|14|TRBV15|many|-
TGTGCCACCAGTGAGGACGAGCTTCTGTTCAAGCAGTACTTC
CATSEDELLFKQYF
>TRBJ1-2|13|TRBV12-3/TRBV12-4|-|-
TGTGCCAGCAAACCAGATGGGAACTATGGCTACACCTTC
CASKPDGNYGYTF
>TRBJ1-1|17|TRBV28|-|TRBD1
TGTGCCAGCAGACCCCCCCCCGGGACAGGGTGGAACACTGAAGCTTTCTTT
CASRPPPGTGWNTEAFF
>TRBJ1-5|16|TRBV6-1|many|-
TGTGCCAGCAGTGACCTCCTAGGGACATCTAATCAGCCCCAGCATTTT
CASSDLLGTSNQPQHF
>TRBJ2-5|11|TRBV29-1|-|-
TGCAGCGGTGACGACCAAGAGACCCAGTACTTC
CSGDDQETQYF
>TRBJ2-7|21|TRBV6-2/TRBV6-3|-|TRBD2
TGTGCCAGCAGTTACGCCTTTAGGACTAGCGAACGGAGGGGAGCTTCCTACGAGCAGTACTTC
CASSYAFRTSERRGASYEQYF
>TRBJ1-1|14|TRBV11-2|many|-
TGTGCCAGCAGCCTCTCGGGGGGCGAGACTGAAGCTTTCTTT
CASSLSGGETEAFF
>TRBJ1-1|14|TRBV20-1|-|-
TGCAGTGCTTACGGACAGCTGTTAGTAACTGAAGCTTTCTTT
CSAYGQLLVTEAFF
>TRBJ2-2|19|TRBV6-2/TRBV6-3|-|TRBD1
TGTGCCAGCAGTCCCCGAGGGGGGGGGGACAGGGGAAACACCGGGGAGCTGTTTTTT
CASSPRGGGDRGNTGELFF
>TRBJ2-4|14|TRBV11-3|many|-
TGTGCCAGCAGCTTAGACCCTACAGGGAACATTCAGTACTTC
CASSLDPTGNIQYF
>TRBJ1-1|13|TRBV7-8|many|-
TGTGCCAGCAGCTACTCAATGAACACTGAAGCTTTCTTT
CASSYSMNTEAFF
>TRBJ2-5|15|TRBV12-3/TRBV12-4|-|TRBD1
TGTGCCAGCAGTTGGACAGGGGGCACACAAGAGACCCAGTACTTC
CASSWTGGTQETQYF
>TRBJ1-5|20|TRBV20-1|many|-
TGCAGTGCTAGAGCGGTACCCGTGTGGGTGATGGACTATAGCAATCAGCCCCAGCATTTT
CSARAVPVWVMDYSNQPQHF
>TRBJ1-3|16|TRBV28|-|-
TGTGCCAGCAGTTTAGGCCCGGCGGTCTCTGGAAACACCATATATTTT
CASSLGPAVSGNTIYF